This TCR beta chain was recovered during a study of cytomegalovirus exposure and HLA in healthy donors. For the study at large: Early released data comprised some 85 million unique TCRs from HLA-typed donors. Study outcomes and limitations: Cytomegalovirus-associated status was assigned to about 170 TCR beta chains.

The germline V gene encodes CDR1 LNHDA and CDR2 SQIVND (reference sequence). V lost 3 bases to trimming and J lost 15 bases; unmatched junction nucleotides: 5. This CDR3 comprises 11 residues. Concerning this clone: Its matching antigen is unknown.

Primers: 60 Vbeta forward and 13 Jbeta reverse. Authors' methods: Some 11 million of the roughly 80 million unique TCR beta chains counted in a later analysis were shared. This table comes from immunoSEQ multiplex PCR, and its TCRdb copy is limited to in-frame clones, with some not included. The DNA was the basis for D and trimming; V, J and clone size are from that table. The sample comprises about 160,000 clones, approximately 79% of which are singletons, and 6% to 6.5% rests with the top ten. Sequencing was performed on PBMCs. V usage is TRBV19 and J usage is TRBJ2-1; TRBD2 aligns across 7 bases. This sequence was found in a man aged 50-59 years in good health and CMV-seropositive. CDR3 DNA: TGTGCCAGTAGTATGCGGGAGTCGGGGTTCTTC. Translation gives CASSMRESGFF.